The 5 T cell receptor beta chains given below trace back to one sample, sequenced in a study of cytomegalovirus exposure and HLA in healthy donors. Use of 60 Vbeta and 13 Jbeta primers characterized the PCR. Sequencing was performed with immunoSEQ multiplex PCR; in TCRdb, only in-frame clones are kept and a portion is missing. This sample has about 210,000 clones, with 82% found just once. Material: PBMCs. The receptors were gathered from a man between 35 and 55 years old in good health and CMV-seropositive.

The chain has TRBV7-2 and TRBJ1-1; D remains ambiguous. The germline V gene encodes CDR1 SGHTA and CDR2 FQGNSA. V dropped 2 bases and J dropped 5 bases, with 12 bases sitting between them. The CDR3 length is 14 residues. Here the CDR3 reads CASSLRFGKTEAFF. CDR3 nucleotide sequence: TGTGCCAGCAGCTTAAGGTTCGGGAAGACTGAAGCTTTCTTT. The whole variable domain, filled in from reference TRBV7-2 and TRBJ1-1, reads GAGVSQSPSNKVTEKGKDVELRCDPISGHTALYWYRQSLGQGLEFLIYFQGNSAPDKSGLPSDRFSAERTGGSVSTLTIQRTQQEDSAVYLCASSLRFGKTEAFFGQGTRLTVV.

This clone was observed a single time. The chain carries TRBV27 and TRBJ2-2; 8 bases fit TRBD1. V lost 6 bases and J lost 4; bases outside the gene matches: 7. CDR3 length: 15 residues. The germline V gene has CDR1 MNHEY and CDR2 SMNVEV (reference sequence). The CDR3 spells CASSLPGGVTGELFF. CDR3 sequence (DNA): TGTGCCAGCAGCCTTCCAGGGGGCGTCACCGGGGAGCTGTTTTTT.

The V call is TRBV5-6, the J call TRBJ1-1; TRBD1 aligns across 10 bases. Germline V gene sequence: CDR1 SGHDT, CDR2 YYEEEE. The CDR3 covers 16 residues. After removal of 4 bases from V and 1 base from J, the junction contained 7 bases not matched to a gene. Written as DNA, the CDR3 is TGTGCCAGCAGCACCCCCGGGACAGGGGAGAACACTGAAGCTTTCTTT. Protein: CASSTPGTGENTEAFF.

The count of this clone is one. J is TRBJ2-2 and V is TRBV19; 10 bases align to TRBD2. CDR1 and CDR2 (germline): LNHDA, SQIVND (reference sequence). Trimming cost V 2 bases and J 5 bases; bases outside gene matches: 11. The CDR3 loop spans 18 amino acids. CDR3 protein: CASSISGGAGGPTGELFF. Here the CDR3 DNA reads TGTGCCAGTAGTATATCAGGGGGAGCGGGAGGGCCGACCGGGGAGCTGTTTTTT.

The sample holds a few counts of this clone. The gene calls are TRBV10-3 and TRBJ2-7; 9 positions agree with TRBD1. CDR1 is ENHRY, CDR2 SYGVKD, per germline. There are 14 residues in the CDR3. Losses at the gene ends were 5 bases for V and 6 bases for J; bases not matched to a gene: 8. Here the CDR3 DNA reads TGTGCCATCAGTTGGACAGGGGAAGCCCTCGAGCAGTACTTC. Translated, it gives CAISWTGEALEQYF.